The 7 T cell receptor beta chains below were found in one sample sequenced in a study of blood T cell repertoires in COVID-19. Generated by immunoSEQ multiplex PCR, the TCRdb table keeps only in-frame clones and is missing some. The table has around 200,000 clones, about 88% seen once. Material: PBMCs or T cells enriched from blood (not recorded which). The receptors come from a woman in her 30s who had been exposed to COVID-19.

V gene TRBV19 combines with J gene TRBJ2-1; TRBD2 matches 9 bases. The CDR3 has 14 amino acids. With V trimmed by 6 bases and J by 5 bases, 5 bases remained unmatched. The germline CDR1 and CDR2 sequences are LNHDA and SQIVND (reference sequence). CDR3 sequence: CASSLAGINNEQFF. The CDR3 nucleotides read TGTGCCAGTAGCCTAGCGGGGATTAACAATGAGCAGTTCTTC.

The rearrangement joins TRBV14 to TRBJ1-5, with TRBD1 as a possible D gene (5 bases). Germline V CDR1 and CDR2: SGHDN, FVKESK. This CDR3 spans 17 amino acids. V lost 2 bases, J lost 0 bases, and 14 bases lay in between. The CDR3: CASSQSTRGYSNQPQHF. CDR3 sequence (DNA): TGTGCCAGCAGCCAAAGCACCCGGGGGTATAGCAATCAGCCCCAGCATTTT.

This clone is a singleton in its sample. For the CDR3, the DNA is TGTGCCAGCGGATCGACAGGGCTGGGGGAGCAGTACTTC. Protein product: CASGSTGLGEQYF. This chain links TRBV27 with TRBJ2-7, with 7 bases fitting TRBD1. Germline V gene sequence: CDR1 MNHEY, CDR2 SMNVEV (reference sequence). J lost 7 bases, V lost 8 bases, and 11 bases had no gene match. The CDR3 has 13 amino acids.

V gene TRBV6-5 combines with J gene TRBJ2-5; 7 bases line up with TRBD1. The V and J ends lost 4 bases and 1 base, in that order; junction bases with no gene match: 3. The CDR3 runs to 14 residues. Germline V lookup: CDR1 MNHEY, CDR2 SVGAGI. The CDR3, as DNA: TGTGCCAGCAGTTCTGGACAGGCCCAAGAGACCCAGTACTTC. It codes for CASSSGQAQETQYF.

CDR3 sequence: CASSEAKQGGEQYF. Here the CDR3 DNA reads TGTGCCAGCAGTGAAGCCAAACAGGGGGGCGAGCAGTACTTC. The chain is built from TRBV2 and TRBJ2-7; 8 bases are a match to TRBD1. From germline, CDR1 is SNHLY and CDR2 FYNNEI. V shed 0 bases and J 6 bases; nucleotides not matched to a gene: 4. This CDR3 spans 14 amino acids. The variable domain in full, with the rest retrieved from reference TRBV2 and TRBJ2-7, is EPEVTQTPSHQVTQMGQEVILRCVPISNHLYFYWYRQILGQKVEFLVSFYNNEISEKSEIFDDQFSVERPDGSNFTLKIRSTKLEDSAMYFCASSEAKQGGEQYFGPGTRLTVT.

The gene calls are TRBV29-1 and TRBJ1-2; the D is unclear. Looked up from germline, CDR1 is SQVTM and CDR2 is ANQGSEA. This CDR3 spans 13 amino acids. The ends were cut back, 5 bases at V and 2 bases at J, with 12 bases in the middle. CDR3 amino acids: CSVWARNNYGYTF. The CDR3 nucleotides are TGCAGCGTTTGGGCAAGAAACAACTATGGCTACACCTTC. Supplemented by reference TRBV29-1 and TRBJ1-2, the full variable domain reads SAVISQKPSRDICQRGTSLTIQCQVDSQVTMMFWYRQQPGQSLTLIATANQGSEATYESGFVIDKFPISRPNLTFSTLTVSNMSPEDSSIYLCSVWARNNYGYTFGSGTRLTVV.

The rearrangement uses TRBV28 and TRBJ1-2; D is unclear. CDR1 and CDR2 (germline): MDHEN, SYDVKM. Trimming removed 5 bases at V and 4 bases at J, with 11 bases between. This CDR3 has 13 residues. This CDR3 is CASSPPTVYGYTF. As DNA, the CDR3 is TGTGCCAGCAGTCCGCCGACTGTCTATGGCTACACCTTC.